Each of the 10 T cell receptor beta chains below was sequenced from the same sample in a study of control samples from healthy donors and cancer patients. Data came from immunoSEQ multiplex PCR; TCRdb stores just in-frame clones and leaves some out. Among some 130,000 clones listed, more than 85% were seen once. Material for sequencing was blood. These TCRs come from a woman under 40 in good health.

The genes are TRBV28 and TRBJ1-2; no reliable D call. V gave up 3 bases and J gave up 1 base, with 3 bases separating them. Germline-derived CDR1 and CDR2 are MDHEN and SYDVKM. The CDR3 contains 12 residues. The CDR3 bases are TGTGCCAGCAGTTTCGGTAACTATGGCTACACCTTC. This sequence encodes CASSFGNYGYTF.

The chain recombines TRBV11-1 with TRBJ2-3; 7 bases fit TRBD1. This CDR3 contains 14 residues. The V segment lost 5 bases and the J segment 2 bases; nucleotides outside the gene matches: 4. Per germline, CDR1 SGHAT and CDR2 FQDESV (reference sequence). The CDR3 sequence: CASSQTGYTDTQYF. As DNA, the CDR3 is TGTGCCAGCAGCCAGACAGGGTACACAGATACGCAGTATTTT.

The chain recombines TRBV3-1 (or the pseudogene TRBV3-2) with TRBJ1-1; no reliable D call. The V end lost 4 bases, the J end lost 2 bases, and 11 bases lay between the germline ends. The CDR3 has 14 residues. The germline gives CDR1 LGHDT, CDR2 YNNKEL (reference sequence). The CDR3 DNA reads TGTGCCAGCAGCCCTTTGGGATTCAACACTGAAGCTTTCTTT. This translates into CASSPLGFNTEAFF.

This chain uses TRBV6-5 with TRBJ1-2; 8 bases fit TRBD1. Trimming removed 4 bases from V and 5 bases from J; junction bases left unmatched: 12. This CDR3 spans 16 amino acids. Germline V gives CDR1 MNHEY, CDR2 SVGAGI. Here the CDR3 reads CASSSRTGNEGYGYTF. As DNA, the CDR3 is TGTGCCAGCAGTTCCAGGACAGGGAATGAGGGTTATGGCTACACCTTC.

This clone came up a few times. The V call is TRBV4-1, the J call TRBJ2-2; possible D gene TRBD2, 5 bases. The V gene lost 4 bases and the J gene lost 1 base, with 7 bases spanning the gap. Germline loops: CDR1 MGHRA, CDR2 YSYEKL. The CDR3 extends over 14 amino acids. CDR3 sequence: CASSPGRNTGELFF. Here the CDR3 DNA reads TGCGCCAGCAGCCCGGGGAGGAACACCGGGGAGCTGTTTTTT.

This chain connects TRBV21-1 to TRBJ2-7; the listed D gene, TRBD1, was not tested against the DNA. TRBV21-1 has pseudogene status. This CDR3 has 17 amino acids. The CDR3 loop is CASSKASRDSPGDEQYF. The CDR3 bases are TGTGCCAGCAGCAAAGCCTCCCGGGACAGTCCTGGGGACGAGCAGTACTTC.

The chain recombines TRBV11-2 with TRBJ1-1; D might be TRBD1 (5 bases). V was clipped by 1 base and J by 5 bases, with 17 bases between them. The germline CDR1 and CDR2 sequences are SGHAT and FQNNGV. The CDR3 length is 16 residues. The CDR3 reads CASSLGQGYRGTEAFF. The DNA for the CDR3 is TGTGCCAGCAGCTTAGGGCAGGGTTATCGGGGGACTGAAGCTTTCTTT.

The chain carries TRBV21-1 and TRBJ2-3; TRBD2 is the table's D call, not checked against the DNA. TRBV21-1 is flagged as a pseudogene. This CDR3 has 19 residues. The chain's CDR3 is CASSKARGTSGGEEDTQYF. The CDR3 DNA sequence: TGTGCCAGCAGCAAAGCCCGCGGGACTAGCGGGGGGGAGGAGGATACGCAGTATTTT.

CDR3 sequence: CASSVGPNTGELFF. DNA for the CDR3: TGTGCCAGCAGCGTAGGCCCGAACACCGGGGAGCTGTTTTTT. The chain links TRBV9 to TRBJ2-2, with D hard to call. The V gene's germline CDR1 is SGDLS and CDR2 YYNGEE. V was pared by 0 bases and J by 0 bases, with 3 bases between. The length of the CDR3 is 14 residues.

This chain links TRBV15 with TRBJ1-2; D perhaps matches TRBD1 (6 bases). Germline CDR1 is LNHNV and CDR2 is YYDKDF (reference sequence). CDR3 length equals 16 residues. Trimming removed 0 bases at V and 7 bases at J, with 18 bases between. The CDR3 bases are TGTGCCACCAGCAGAGATCTGGTTGACAGGCCAGGTGGCTACACCTTC. Its protein product is CATSRDLVDRPGGYTF.